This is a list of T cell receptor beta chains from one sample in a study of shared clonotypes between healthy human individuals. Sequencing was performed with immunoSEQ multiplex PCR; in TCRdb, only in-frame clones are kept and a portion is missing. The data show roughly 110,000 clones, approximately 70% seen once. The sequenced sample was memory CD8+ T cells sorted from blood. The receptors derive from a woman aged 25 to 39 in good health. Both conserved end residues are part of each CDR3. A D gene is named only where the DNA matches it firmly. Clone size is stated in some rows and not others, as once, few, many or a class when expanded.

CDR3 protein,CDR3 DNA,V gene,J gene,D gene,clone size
CASSFNNGSRTQYF,TGTGCCAGCAGTTTTAATAACGGGAGTCGTACGCAGTATTTT,TRBV28,TRBJ2-3,-,-
CASSLSGAMNTEAFF,TGTGCCAGCAGTTTATCGGGAGCAATGAACACTGAAGCTTTCTTT,TRBV27,TRBJ1-1,-,few
CASSTGGYNEQFF,TGTGCCAGCAGCACCGGGGGCTACAATGAGCAGTTCTTC,TRBV7-8,TRBJ2-1,-,-
CASSLGGGGTQPQHF,TGCGCCAGCAGCTTGGGAGGAGGGGGCACTCAGCCCCAGCATTTT,TRBV5-1,TRBJ1-5,TRBD1,-
CASSLVMSGGTGELFF,TGCGCCAGCAGCTTGGTTATGAGCGGGGGTACCGGGGAGCTGTTTTTT,TRBV5-1,TRBJ2-2,TRBD2,-
CASRTTGIHEQYF,TGTGCCAGCAGGACGACAGGGATCCACGAGCAGTACTTC,TRBV27,TRBJ2-7,TRBD1,-
CASSEGSDTQYF,TGTGCCAGCAGTGAAGGATCAGATACGCAGTATTTT,TRBV6-1,TRBJ2-3,-,-
CASSVGRGGYNEQFF,TGTGCCAGCAGCGTAGGAAGAGGAGGCTACAATGAGCAGTTCTTC,TRBV5-6,TRBJ2-1,-,-
CASSQDRGQQETQYF,TGTGCCAGCAGCCAAGATCGGGGTCAACAAGAGACCCAGTACTTC,TRBV4-2,TRBJ2-5,-,-
CASSSRDRGTLTYNEQFF,TGTGCCAGCAGTTCCCGGGACAGGGGCACCTTGACCTACAATGAGCAGTTCTTC,TRBV27,TRBJ2-1,TRBD1,-
CASSGQVTRQPQHF,TGTGCCAGCAGTGGTCAGGTGACTCGTCAGCCCCAGCATTTT,TRBV28,TRBJ1-5,-,-
CASSLSTLVSYEQYF,TGTGCCAGCAGTTTATCGACCCTAGTTTCCTACGAGCAGTACTTC,TRBV27,TRBJ2-7,-,-
CASSDGGQGNTGELFF,TGTGCCAGCAGTGATGGAGGACAGGGTAACACCGGGGAGCTGTTTTTT,TRBV6-4,TRBJ2-2,TRBD1,-
CASSEVGTYNEQFF,TGTGCCAGCAGTGAGGTGGGGACCTACAATGAGCAGTTCTTC,TRBV2,TRBJ2-1,-,once
CASRYSGRAGNEQFF,TGCGCCAGCCGCTATAGCGGGAGGGCGGGGAATGAGCAGTTCTTC,TRBV5-1,TRBJ2-1,TRBD2,-
CAWSGKGVLGYSPLHF,TGTGCCTGGAGTGGGAAAGGAGTTCTGGGCTATTCACCCCTCCACTTT,TRBV30,TRBJ1-6,-,once
CASSQNSHGESGANVLTF,TGTGCCAGCAGCCAAAACAGTCACGGGGAATCTGGGGCCAACGTCCTGACTTTC,TRBV5-4,TRBJ2-6,-,many
CASSPGLEETQYF,TGTGCCAGCAGCCCGGGACTAGAGGAGACCCAGTACTTC,TRBV11-2,TRBJ2-5,TRBD2,-
CSVEGYPFSGNTIYF,TGCAGCGTTGAAGGCTACCCTTTCTCTGGAAACACCATATATTTT,TRBV29-1,TRBJ1-3,-,-
CAWSPGVVGYGYTF,TGTGCCTGGAGTCCAGGGGTCGTGGGCTATGGCTACACCTTC,TRBV30,TRBJ1-2,-,-
CASSLGGSASGANVLTF,TGTGCCAGCAGTTTGGGAGGTTCGGCCTCTGGGGCCAACGTCCTGACTTTC,TRBV28,TRBJ2-6,-,many
CASSLASSGRDTGELFF,TGTGCCAGCAGCTTGGCGTCTAGCGGGAGGGACACCGGGGAGCTGTTTTTT,TRBV5-4,TRBJ2-2,TRBD2,-
CASSSGTSNEQFF,TGTGCCAGCAGCTCCGGGACTAGCAATGAGCAGTTCTTC,TRBV27,TRBJ2-1,TRBD2,-
CASSPIYSGNTIYF,TGTGCCAGCAGCCCGATCTACTCTGGAAACACCATATATTTT,TRBV7-2,TRBJ1-3,-,-
CASRTRDRVSHYRTDTQYF,TGTGCCAGCAGGACCCGGGACAGGGTGTCACACTACCGGACAGATACGCAGTATTTT,TRBV28,TRBJ2-3,TRBD1,-
CASLHTSGRIYEQYF,TGTGCCAGCCTTCATACTAGCGGGAGGATCTACGAGCAGTACTTC,TRBV27,TRBJ2-7,TRBD2,once
CASSHLAGGSSYNEQFF,TGTGCCAGCAGCCACCTAGCGGGAGGGAGCTCCTACAATGAGCAGTTCTTC,TRBV2,TRBJ2-1,TRBD2,-
CASSSGQGTGDEQFF,TGTGCCAGCAGCTCTGGACAGGGTACGGGCGATGAGCAGTTCTTC,TRBV7-2,TRBJ2-1,TRBD1,-
CASSRLPETSTDTQYF,TGTGCCAGCAGCCGACTCCCAGAAACTAGCACAGATACGCAGTATTTT,TRBV6-4,TRBJ2-3,-,-
CASSLMAAEQYF,TGTGCCAGCAGCTTAATGGCTGCCGAGCAGTACTTC,TRBV7-9,TRBJ2-7,-,once
CAGLAPDYNEQFF,TGTGCCGGACTAGCGCCTGACTACAATGAGCAGTTCTTC,TRBV30,TRBJ2-1,TRBD2,-
CASSIRTSEAYEQYF,TGCGCCAGCAGTATTCGGACTAGCGAGGCCTACGAGCAGTACTTC,TRBV10-2,TRBJ2-7,TRBD2,-
CSVEEVREGYNNEQFF,TGCAGCGTTGAAGAAGTGAGGGAGGGATACAACAATGAGCAGTTCTTC,TRBV29-1,TRBJ2-1,TRBD2,-
CATSRDVGLAGGTGELFF,TGTGCCACCAGCAGAGATGTCGGGCTAGCGGGAGGTACCGGGGAGCTGTTTTTT,TRBV15,TRBJ2-2,TRBD2,-
CAISPSSYEQYF,TGCGCCATCTCTCCAAGCTCCTACGAGCAGTACTTC,TRBV10-2,TRBJ2-7,-,-
CASSWDTAGYGYTF,TGCGCCAGCAGCTGGGACACCGCCGGCTATGGCTACACCTTC,TRBV5-1,TRBJ1-2,-,many
CASSLGLRVRAFF,TGTGCCAGCAGTTTGGGGCTCAGGGTGCGAGCTTTCTTT,TRBV28,TRBJ1-1,-,-
CASSSFGGAEWETQYF,TGCGCCAGCAGTTCTTTCGGGGGCGCTGAATGGGAGACCCAGTACTTC,TRBV5-1,TRBJ2-5,-,-
CASNRRKGPPDNEQFF,TGTGCCAGCAACCGAAGAAAGGGACCCCCCGACAATGAGCAGTTCTTC,TRBV2,TRBJ2-1,-,-
CASSSSWGETQYF,TGTGCCAGCAGCTCAAGTTGGGGGGAGACCCAGTACTTC,TRBV7-8,TRBJ2-5,-,-
CASSSGTGTSEQYF,TGTGCCAGCAGTTCCGGGACAGGGACCTCCGAGCAGTACTTC,TRBV25-1,TRBJ2-7,TRBD1,-
CASSLEERQLSNSNQPQHF,TGTGCCAGCAGCTTAGAAGAGCGGCAGCTAAGTAATAGCAATCAGCCCCAGCATTTT,TRBV7-8,TRBJ1-5,-,-
CASSPWTGDNMNTEAFF,TGCGCCAGCAGCCCATGGACAGGGGATAACATGAACACTGAAGCTTTCTTT,TRBV5-1,TRBJ1-1,TRBD1,-
CASSPVSSGDTQYF,TGTGCCAGCTCACCAGTCTCATCCGGAGATACGCAGTATTTT,TRBV18,TRBJ2-3,-,once
CASREGGGGNEKLFF,TGTGCCAGCAGGGAAGGAGGTGGGGGCAATGAAAAACTGTTTTTT,TRBV6-1,TRBJ1-4,-,few
CATSRERGSYNEQFF,TGTGCCACCAGCAGAGAGAGGGGGTCCTACAATGAGCAGTTCTTC,TRBV15,TRBJ2-1,-,-
CASSFGDSYEQYF,TGTGCCAGCAGCTTTGGGGACAGCTACGAGCAGTACTTC,TRBV7-6,TRBJ2-7,TRBD1,-
CASSLGVGYEQYF,TGTGCCAGCAGCTTAGGGGTGGGCTACGAGCAGTACTTC,TRBV13,TRBJ2-7,-,many
CASSSDGLYGYTF,TGTGCCAGCAGCTCAGACGGACTCTATGGCTACACCTTC,TRBV7-3,TRBJ1-2,-,-
CASSPGPNSYEQYF,TGTGCCAGCAGCCCCGGGCCTAACTCCTACGAGCAGTACTTC,TRBV13,TRBJ2-7,-,-
CASSSSGTGGGGELFF,TGTGCCAGCAGCTCCTCCGGGACAGGGGGTGGCGGGGAGCTGTTTTTT,TRBV7-9,TRBJ2-2,TRBD1,-
CASSQRAGTEAFF,TGCGCCAGCAGCCAACGAGCGGGCACTGAAGCTTTCTTT,TRBV4-1,TRBJ1-1,-,-
CASSETVNTEAFF,TGTGCCAGCAGTGAGACAGTGAACACTGAAGCTTTCTTT,TRBV6-1,TRBJ1-1,-,-
CASSNGLNQPQHF,TGTGCCAGCAGCAACGGACTCAATCAGCCCCAGCATTTT,TRBV5-8,TRBJ1-5,-,-
CASSEDVRGLGYTF,TGTGCCAGCAGTGAAGACGTGAGGGGCCTTGGCTACACCTTC,TRBV6-1,TRBJ1-2,-,-
CASSPGSSYEQYF,TGTGCCAGCAGCCCCGGGAGCTCCTACGAGCAGTACTTC,TRBV11-2,TRBJ2-7,-,-
CASSSELTSYEQYF,TGTGCCAGTAGTTCGGAGCTGACCTCCTACGAGCAGTACTTC,TRBV19,TRBJ2-7,-,-
CASAGPSGNEQYF,TGTGCCAGCGCCGGGCCCTCGGGGAACGAGCAGTACTTC,TRBV7-9,TRBJ2-7,-,-
CSVEDHLGTGGETQYF,TGCAGCGTTGAAGATCACTTGGGAACAGGAGGGGAGACCCAGTACTTC,TRBV29-1,TRBJ2-5,-,-
CASSLVWGDTYEQYF,TGTGCCAGCAGCTTAGTTTGGGGCGATACCTACGAGCAGTACTTC,TRBV7-8,TRBJ2-7,-,-